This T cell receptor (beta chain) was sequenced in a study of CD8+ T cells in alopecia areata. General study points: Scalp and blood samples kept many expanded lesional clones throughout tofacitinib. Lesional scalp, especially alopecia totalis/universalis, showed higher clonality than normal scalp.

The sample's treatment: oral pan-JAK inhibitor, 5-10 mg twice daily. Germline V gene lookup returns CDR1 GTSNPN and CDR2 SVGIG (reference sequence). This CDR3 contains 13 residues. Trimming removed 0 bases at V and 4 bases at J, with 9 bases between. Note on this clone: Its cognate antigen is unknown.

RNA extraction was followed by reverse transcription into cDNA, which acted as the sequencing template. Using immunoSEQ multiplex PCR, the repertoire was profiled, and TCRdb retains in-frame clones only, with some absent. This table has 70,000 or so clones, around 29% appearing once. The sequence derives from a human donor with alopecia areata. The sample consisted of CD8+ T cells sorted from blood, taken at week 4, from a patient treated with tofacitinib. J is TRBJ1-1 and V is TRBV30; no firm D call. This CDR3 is CAWSVFGVTEAFF. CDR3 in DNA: TGTGCCTGGAGTGTATTCGGGGTCACTGAAGCTTTCTTT.